A selection of T cell receptor beta chains follows, all from one sample in a study of blood T cell repertoires in COVID-19. Sequencing was performed with immunoSEQ multiplex PCR; in TCRdb, only in-frame clones are kept and a portion is missing. The top ten hold approximately 2.5% of the sample, which has hundreds of thousands of clones, 75% to 90% seen once. Source material: PBMCs or T cells enriched from blood (not recorded which). The origin of the receptors is a woman under 30 who had recovered from COVID-19. Each CDR3 is given without its conserved first and last residue. The order of the fields is J gene, V gene, CDR3 protein.

j_gene: TRBJ2-5; v_gene: TRBV11-3; CDR3aa: ASSLGGRGKETQY
j_gene: TRBJ2-5; v_gene: TRBV7-3; CDR3aa: ASSLQGGVYGETQY
j_gene: TRBJ2-7; v_gene: TRBV11-2; CDR3aa: ASSSLNSYEQY
j_gene: TRBJ1-4; v_gene: TRBV27; CDR3aa: ASSLSGQNNEKLF
j_gene: TRBJ2-7; v_gene: TRBV19; CDR3aa: ARIETRTGNGPEAEEQY
j_gene: TRBJ2-7; v_gene: TRBV28; CDR3aa: ASRPGQGAYEQY
j_gene: TRBJ2-1; v_gene: TRBV6-2/TRBV6-3; CDR3aa: ASSYSRGGPNYNEQF
j_gene: TRBJ2-7; v_gene: TRBV11-2; CDR3aa: ASSLSQGNYEQY
j_gene: TRBJ1-2; v_gene: TRBV5-1; CDR3aa: ASSLEAGLRYGYT
j_gene: TRBJ1-4; v_gene: TRBV13; CDR3aa: ASSLHRGTNEKLF
j_gene: TRBJ1-3; v_gene: TRBV15; CDR3aa: ATSRGTGTGNTIY
j_gene: TRBJ1-5; v_gene: TRBV11-2; CDR3aa: ASSLEVGLNQPQH
j_gene: TRBJ2-1; v_gene: TRBV5-1; CDR3aa: ASSLVLAGSYNEQF
j_gene: TRBJ1-6; v_gene: TRBV6-6; CDR3aa: ASRNGQGTSPLH
j_gene: TRBJ2-3; v_gene: TRBV24-1; CDR3aa: ATSEASPGADTQY
j_gene: TRBJ2-7; v_gene: TRBV6-5; CDR3aa: ASSDPGTGSYEQY
j_gene: TRBJ1-2; v_gene: TRBV24-1; CDR3aa: ATSDAGANYGYT
j_gene: TRBJ2-5; v_gene: TRBV7-9; CDR3aa: ASSSGGIRETQY
j_gene: TRBJ1-2; v_gene: TRBV5-4; CDR3aa: ASSRSVSRGDYGYT
j_gene: TRBJ2-1; v_gene: TRBV28; CDR3aa: ASSSSGTAYNEQF
j_gene: TRBJ2-7; v_gene: TRBV9; CDR3aa: ASSGTGTGGPYEQY
j_gene: TRBJ1-1; v_gene: TRBV9; CDR3aa: ASSGSKTEAF
j_gene: TRBJ2-2; v_gene: TRBV27; CDR3aa: ASGKQGGAGELF
j_gene: TRBJ2-7; v_gene: TRBV11-3; CDR3aa: ASSQGQAYEQY
j_gene: TRBJ1-1; v_gene: TRBV6-5; CDR3aa: ASSPFRNTEAF
j_gene: TRBJ2-1; v_gene: TRBV7-9; CDR3aa: ASSFPGSSYNEQF
j_gene: TRBJ2-2; v_gene: TRBV2; CDR3aa: ASSPPTGHTGELF
j_gene: TRBJ1-2; v_gene: TRBV9; CDR3aa: ARGSAPARGQGARYGYT
j_gene: TRBJ1-4; v_gene: TRBV18; CDR3aa: ASSLPSGVEDEKLF
j_gene: TRBJ1-2; v_gene: TRBV5-1; CDR3aa: ASSLYGANYGYT
j_gene: TRBJ2-2; v_gene: TRBV9; CDR3aa: ASSVTSGNTGELF
j_gene: TRBJ1-1; v_gene: TRBV6-1; CDR3aa: ASSEPGQTLNTEAF
j_gene: TRBJ2-1; v_gene: TRBV4-1; CDR3aa: ASSQDPRGYYNEQF
j_gene: TRBJ1-2; v_gene: TRBV27; CDR3aa: ASSSLARGRNYGYT
j_gene: TRBJ1-5; v_gene: TRBV28; CDR3aa: ASTLQGGGNQPQH
j_gene: TRBJ2-7; v_gene: TRBV5-1; CDR3aa: ASSFGQTEQY
j_gene: TRBJ2-2; v_gene: TRBV9; CDR3aa: ASSDGADPHTGELF
j_gene: TRBJ1-4; v_gene: TRBV5-1; CDR3aa: ASSVGGIREKLF
j_gene: TRBJ2-1; v_gene: TRBV3-1/TRBV3-2; CDR3aa: ASSHLGLISYNEQF
j_gene: TRBJ1-1; v_gene: TRBV10-3; CDR3aa: AISVGHAVTEAF
j_gene: TRBJ1-2; v_gene: TRBV19; CDR3aa: ASSNTLDTSGYT
j_gene: TRBJ1-5; v_gene: TRBV12-3/TRBV12-4; CDR3aa: ASRRQANQPQH
j_gene: TRBJ1-1; v_gene: TRBV5-1; CDR3aa: ASSFQGENTEAF
j_gene: TRBJ2-1; v_gene: TRBV28; CDR3aa: ASSLYSGGPNEQF
j_gene: TRBJ1-2; v_gene: TRBV15; CDR3aa: ATSRGGQGYGYT
j_gene: TRBJ1-1; v_gene: TRBV27; CDR3aa: ASSLGAVPEAF
j_gene: TRBJ1-6; v_gene: TRBV5-6; CDR3aa: ASSYRDSPLH
j_gene: TRBJ1-1; v_gene: TRBV14; CDR3aa: ASSHGQGNTEAF
j_gene: TRBJ2-7; v_gene: TRBV10-2; CDR3aa: VTGAYEQY
j_gene: TRBJ1-1; v_gene: TRBV10-1; CDR3aa: ASSESHGTEAF
j_gene: TRBJ1-1; v_gene: TRBV6-5; CDR3aa: ASSYRGAEAF
j_gene: TRBJ2-5; v_gene: TRBV3-1/TRBV3-2; CDR3aa: ASSQRRRGGPETQY
j_gene: TRBJ2-5; v_gene: TRBV5-5; CDR3aa: ASRAGQPQETQY
j_gene: TRBJ1-2; v_gene: TRBV9; CDR3aa: ASSVELGGQGHGYT
j_gene: TRBJ2-7; v_gene: TRBV19; CDR3aa: ASSNGGSSYEQY